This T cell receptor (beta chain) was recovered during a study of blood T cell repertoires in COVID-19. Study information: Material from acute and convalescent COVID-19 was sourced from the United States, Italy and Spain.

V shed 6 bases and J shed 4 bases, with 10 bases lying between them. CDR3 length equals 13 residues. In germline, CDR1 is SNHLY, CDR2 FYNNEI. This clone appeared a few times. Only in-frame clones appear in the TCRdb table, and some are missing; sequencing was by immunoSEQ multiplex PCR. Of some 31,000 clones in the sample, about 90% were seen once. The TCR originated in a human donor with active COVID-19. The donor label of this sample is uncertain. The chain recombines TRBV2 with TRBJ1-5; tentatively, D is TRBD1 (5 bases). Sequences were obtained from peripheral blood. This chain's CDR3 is CASRWQGNQPQHF. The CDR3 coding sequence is TGTGCCAGCAGGTGGCAGGGAAATCAGCCCCAGCATTTT. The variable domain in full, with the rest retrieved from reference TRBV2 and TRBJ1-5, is EPEVTQTPSHQVTQMGQEVILRCVPISNHLYFYWYRQILGQKVEFLVSFYNNEISEKSEIFDDQFSVERPDGSNFTLKIRSTKLEDSAMYFCASRWQGNQPQHFGDGTRLSIL.